The 19 T cell receptor beta chains reported below all come from one sample, sequenced in a study of T cell responses to AZD1222 COVID-19 vaccine. TCRdb's copy holds only in-frame clones and misses some; the assay was immunoSEQ multiplex PCR. The sample lists more than 95,000 clones, about 87% occurring once. The sequences come from peripheral blood, collected on day 0 of AZD1222 vaccination. Source of these receptors: an adult in good health.

This clone is a singleton in its sample. The chain recombines TRBV19 with TRBJ1-4, with 8 nucleotides matching TRBD1. Germline V CDR1 and CDR2: LNHDA, SQIVND (reference sequence). The CDR3 spans 13 residues. The junction had 7 bases not matched to a gene; V was cut back by 9 bases and J by 7 bases. The DNA for the CDR3 is TGTGCCAGCCAAGGACAGGGTGTTGAAAAACTGTTTTTT. This encodes CASQGQGVEKLFF.

This chain joins TRBV7-9 and TRBJ1-2; D uncertain. V lost 2 bases and J 3 bases, leaving 7 bases between the germline ends. CDR3 size: 13 residues. The germline V gene encodes CDR1 SEHNR and CDR2 FQNEAQ (reference sequence). The CDR3 DNA follows: TGTGCCAGCAGCTTAATCAGTGACTATGGCTACACCTTC. Translated, it gives CASSLISDYGYTF.

The chain is built from TRBV6-5 and TRBJ2-7; 12 nucleotides match TRBD2. The CDR3 contains 16 residues. The germline gives CDR1 MNHEY, CDR2 SVGAGI. J lost 2 bases, V lost 4 bases, and 6 bases had no gene match. CDR3 coding DNA: TGTGCCAGCAGTTTCTCTTGGACTAGCGGGACCTACGAGCAGTACTTC. Protein sequence: CASSFSWTSGTYEQYF.

The chain couples TRBV7-2 to TRBJ2-3; no definite D call. Trimming shortened V by 2 bases and J by 7 bases, and 10 bases separated the two germline ends. In germline, CDR1 is SGHTA, CDR2 FQGNSA. The CDR3 contains 13 residues. The DNA of the CDR3 is TGTGCCAGCAGCTTAATCCAGGCCAATACGCAGTATTTT. Its protein is CASSLIQANTQYF. Drawing the rest from reference TRBV7-2 and TRBJ2-3, the complete variable domain is GAGVSQSPSNKVTEKGKDVELRCDPISGHTALYWYRQSLGQGLEFLIYFQGNSAPDKSGLPSDRFSAERTGGSVSTLTIQRTQQEDSAVYLCASSLIQANTQYFGPGTRLTVL.

The rearrangement joins TRBV5-1 to TRBJ2-7; weak D call: TRBD2 (5 bases). V was clipped by 5 bases and J by 2 bases, with 11 bases between them. The CDR3 covers 13 residues. Germline CDR1 SGHRS, CDR2 YFSETQ. The CDR3 sequence: CASSIGDTYEQYF. In DNA, the CDR3 is TGCGCCAGCAGTATCGGGGATACCTACGAGCAGTACTTC.

The V call is TRBV5-1, the J call TRBJ2-7; the match to TRBD1 covers 9 bases. The V segment lost 0 bases and the J segment 2 bases; nucleotides outside the gene matches: 3. Germline loops: CDR1 SGHRS, CDR2 YFSETQ. The CDR3 sequence is 15 residues long. The CDR3 is CASSLDRGRTYEQYF. CDR3 nucleotide sequence: TGCGCCAGCAGCTTGGACAGGGGGCGCACCTACGAGCAGTACTTC.

This clone was picked up one time. The chain has TRBV7-2 and TRBJ2-3, with TRBD2 matching over 7 bases. Germline V CDR1 and CDR2: SGHTA, FQGNSA. J lost 2 bases, V lost 5 bases, and 10 bases had no gene match. The CDR3 loop spans 16 amino acids. The CDR3 spells CASSLRLALATDTQYF. The CDR3 DNA sequence: TGTGCCAGCAGCCTCCGACTAGCACTCGCCACAGATACGCAGTATTTT.

For this clone: The sample contains more than one DNA sequence encoding this CDR3. The DNA for the CDR3 is TGTGCCAGCAGCTTGGGGGGGGCCTATGGCTACACCTTC. It encodes CASSLGGAYGYTF. This chain links TRBV7-2 with TRBJ1-2, with a possible D match to TRBD1 (6 bases). CDR3 size: 13 residues. Germline V gene data show CDR1 as SGHTA and CDR2 as FQGNSA. V lost 3 bases to trimming and J lost 4 bases, with 9 bases between them. The variable domain in full, with the rest retrieved from reference TRBV7-2 and TRBJ1-2, is GAGVSQSPSNKVTEKGKDVELRCDPISGHTALYWYRQSLGQGLEFLIYFQGNSAPDKSGLPSDRFSAERTGGSVSTLTIQRTQQEDSAVYLCASSLGGAYGYTFGSGTRLTVV.

The V and J genes are TRBV12-3 or TRBV12-4 and TRBJ1-6; D remains ambiguous. This CDR3 has 13 residues. Between the trimmed V and J ends, which lost 6 bases and 10 bases, there was a span of 13 bases. The CDR3, as DNA: TGTGCCAGCAGCCCCGACATAGGATCACCCCTCCACTTT. Translating it yields CASSPDIGSPLHF.

This chain links TRBV30 with TRBJ1-1; D gene ambiguous. Trimming shortened V by 7 bases and J by 1 base, and 7 bases separated the two germline ends. This CDR3 has 11 residues. CDR1 and CDR2 from the germline V gene are GTSNPN and SVGIG (reference sequence). The CDR3 DNA reads TGTGCCTCAACATCGAACACTGAAGCTTTCTTT. This gives the protein CASTSNTEAFF.

The chain has TRBV7-9 and TRBJ2-1; no clear D. The CDR3 consists of 14 residues. Germline assignment: CDR1 SEHNR and CDR2 FQNEAQ (reference sequence). Trimming pared 1 base from V and 3 bases from J, leaving 7 bases between. CDR3 bases: TGTGCCAGCAGCTTAGAAGGGATCTACAATGAGCAGTTCTTC. It encodes CASSLEGIYNEQFF.

This clone was recorded once. The genes are TRBV7-2 and TRBJ2-1; 8 bases map to TRBD1. V trimming: 3 bases; J trimming: 7 bases; junction bases outside the gene matches: 2. Germline CDR1 reads SGHTA; CDR2 reads FQGNSA. The CDR3 length is 13 residues. CDR3 nucleotides: TGTGCCAGCAGCTTGCACAGGGGGAATGAGCAGTTCTTC. As protein: CASSLHRGNEQFF. Drawing the rest from reference TRBV7-2 and TRBJ2-1, the complete variable domain is GAGVSQSPSNKVTEKGKDVELRCDPISGHTALYWYRQSLGQGLEFLIYFQGNSAPDKSGLPSDRFSAERTGGSVSTLTIQRTQQEDSAVYLCASSLHRGNEQFFGPGTRLTVL.

As to this clone: A read error may produce the germline difference seen at one junction end. J is TRBJ1-4 and V is TRBV3-1 (or the pseudogene TRBV3-2); TRBD1 matches 7 bases. The CDR3 runs to 13 residues. The germline V gene encodes CDR1 LGHDT and CDR2 YNNKEL (reference sequence). CDR3 in amino acids: CASHRGKPEELFF. The DNA for the CDR3 is TGTGCCAGCCACAGGGGAAAACCTGAAGAACTGTTTTTT.

The genes are TRBV27 and TRBJ1-2; 7 bases align to TRBD1. J lost 4 bases, V lost 5 bases, and 10 bases had no gene match. The CDR3 length is 15 residues. CDR1 is MNHEY, CDR2 SMNVEV, per germline (reference sequence). CDR3 region: CASSRDATGTYGYTF. The CDR3 nucleotides are TGTGCCAGCAGTAGGGATGCGACAGGGACCTATGGCTACACCTTC.

The chain joins TRBV6-4 to TRBJ2-2; D might be TRBD2 (5 bases). Germline loops: CDR1 MRHNA, CDR2 SNTAGT. The CDR3 is 16 residues long. The V end lost 0 bases, the J end lost 6 bases, and 14 bases lay between the germline ends. The CDR3 here is CASSDSRADGAGELFF. Written as DNA, the CDR3 is TGTGCCAGCAGTGACTCGAGAGCTGACGGGGCCGGGGAGCTGTTTTTT.

This chain uses TRBV7-9 with TRBJ1-1; 8 bases agree with TRBD1. Germline CDR1 and CDR2: SEHNR and FQNEAQ (reference sequence). J lost 5 bases, V lost 10 bases, and 9 bases had no gene match. The CDR3 contains 13 residues. In DNA form, the CDR3 reads TGTGCCACCGGACAGGGTTCGTGGACTGAAGCTTTCTTT. Residues: CATGQGSWTEAFF. Full variable domain (remainder filled in from reference TRBV7-9 and TRBJ1-1): DTGVSQNPRHKITKRGQNVTFRCDPISEHNRLYWYRQTLGQGPEFLTYFQNEAQLEKSRLLSDRFSAERPKGSFSTLEIQRTEQGDSAMYLCATGQGSWTEAFFGQGTRLTVV.

The chain links TRBV4-2 to TRBJ1-2; D gene uncertain. The CDR3 covers 16 residues. Trimming took 0 bases from V and 8 from J, leaving 19 bases between them. Germline V gives CDR1 LGHNA, CDR2 YNFKEQ. The CDR3 region has the DNA TGTGCCAGCAGCCAAGATTCGTATACACTAAGCGGCGGCTACACCTTC. Protein product: CASSQDSYTLSGGYTF.

The chain combines TRBV6-5 with TRBJ2-5; D gene unclear. Per germline, CDR1 MNHEY and CDR2 SVGAGI. There are 10 residues in the CDR3. V was clipped by 8 bases and J by 7 bases, with 8 bases between them. CDR3 in amino acids: CASRQVTQYF. CDR3 nucleotide sequence: TGTGCCAGCCGGCAGGTGACCCAGTACTTC.

This sequence joins TRBV7-9 and TRBJ2-3; a possible D gene is TRBD1 (5 bases). CDR1 is SEHNR and CDR2 is FQNEAQ in the germline V gene (reference sequence). The CDR3 is 13 amino acids. The germline V and J ends were trimmed by 7 bases and 2 bases, with 10 bases remaining between them. CDR3 DNA sequence: TGTGCCAGCATTAGGGGTAACACAGATACGCAGTATTTT. Translating it yields CASIRGNTDTQYF. Filled out from reference TRBV7-9 and TRBJ2-3, the complete variable domain reads DTGVSQNPRHKITKRGQNVTFRCDPISEHNRLYWYRQTLGQGPEFLTYFQNEAQLEKSRLLSDRFSAERPKGSFSTLEIQRTEQGDSAMYLCASIRGNTDTQYFGPGTRLTVL.